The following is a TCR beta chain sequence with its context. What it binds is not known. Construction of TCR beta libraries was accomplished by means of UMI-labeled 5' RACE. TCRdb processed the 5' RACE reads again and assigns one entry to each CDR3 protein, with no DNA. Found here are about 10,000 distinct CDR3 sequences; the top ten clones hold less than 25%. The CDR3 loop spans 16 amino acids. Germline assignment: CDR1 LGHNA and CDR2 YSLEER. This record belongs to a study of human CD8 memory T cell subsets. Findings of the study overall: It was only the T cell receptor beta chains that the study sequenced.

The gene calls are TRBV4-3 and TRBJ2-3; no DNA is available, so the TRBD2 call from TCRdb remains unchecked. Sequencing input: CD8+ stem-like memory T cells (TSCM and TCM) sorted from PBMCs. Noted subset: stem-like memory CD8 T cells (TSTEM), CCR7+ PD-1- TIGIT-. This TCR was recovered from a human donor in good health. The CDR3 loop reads CASSPRLAGRADTQYF.